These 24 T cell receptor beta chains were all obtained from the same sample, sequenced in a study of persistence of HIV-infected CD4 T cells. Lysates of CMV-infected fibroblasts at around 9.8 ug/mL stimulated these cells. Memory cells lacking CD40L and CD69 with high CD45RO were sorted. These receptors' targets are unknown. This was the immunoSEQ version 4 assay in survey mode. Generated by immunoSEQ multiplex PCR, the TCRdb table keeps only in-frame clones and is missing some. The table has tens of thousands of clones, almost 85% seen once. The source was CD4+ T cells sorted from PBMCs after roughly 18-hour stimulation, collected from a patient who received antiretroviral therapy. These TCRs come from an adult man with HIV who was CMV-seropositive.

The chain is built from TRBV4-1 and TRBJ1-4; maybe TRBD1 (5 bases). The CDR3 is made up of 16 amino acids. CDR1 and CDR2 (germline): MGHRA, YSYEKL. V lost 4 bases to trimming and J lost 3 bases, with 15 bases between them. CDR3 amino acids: CASSPSWGRSNEKLFF. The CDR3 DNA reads TGCGCCAGCAGCCCCAGCTGGGGGAGGTCTAATGAAAAACTGTTTTTT.

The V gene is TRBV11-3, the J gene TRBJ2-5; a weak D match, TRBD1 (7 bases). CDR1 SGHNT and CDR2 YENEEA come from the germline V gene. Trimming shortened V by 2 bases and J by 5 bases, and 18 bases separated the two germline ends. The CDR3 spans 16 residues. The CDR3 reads CASSLRGRQGTETQYF. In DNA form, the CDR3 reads TGTGCCAGCAGCTTACGGGGGAGACAGGGAACGGAGACCCAGTACTTC.

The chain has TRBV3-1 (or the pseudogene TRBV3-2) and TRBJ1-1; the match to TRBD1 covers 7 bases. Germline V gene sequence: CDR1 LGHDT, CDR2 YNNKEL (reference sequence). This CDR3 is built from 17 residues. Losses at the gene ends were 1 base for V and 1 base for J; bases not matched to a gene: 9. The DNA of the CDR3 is TGTGCCAGCAGCCAAGCTAAACAGGGGAAACGGAACACTGAAGCTTTCTTT. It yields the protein CASSQAKQGKRNTEAFF.

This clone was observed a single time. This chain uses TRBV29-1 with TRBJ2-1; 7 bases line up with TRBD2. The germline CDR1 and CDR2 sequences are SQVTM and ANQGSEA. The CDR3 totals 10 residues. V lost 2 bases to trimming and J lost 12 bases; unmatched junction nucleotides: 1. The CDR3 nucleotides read TGCAGCGTTGAAAAGCGGGGGCAGTTCTTC. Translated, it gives CSVEKRGQFF.

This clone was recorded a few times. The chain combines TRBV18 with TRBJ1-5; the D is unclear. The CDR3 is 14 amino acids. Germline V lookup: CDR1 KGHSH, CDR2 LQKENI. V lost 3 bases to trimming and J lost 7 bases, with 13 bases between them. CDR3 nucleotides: TGTGCCAGCTCACCCGAGAACCCTCGGCAGCCCCAGCATTTT. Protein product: CASSPENPRQPQHF.

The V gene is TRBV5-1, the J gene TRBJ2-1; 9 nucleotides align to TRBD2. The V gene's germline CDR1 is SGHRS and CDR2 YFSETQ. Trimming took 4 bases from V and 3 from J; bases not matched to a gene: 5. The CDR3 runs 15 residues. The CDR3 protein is CASSAGGGDYNEQFF. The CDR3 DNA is TGCGCCAGCAGCGCGGGCGGGGGGGACTACAATGAGCAGTTCTTC.

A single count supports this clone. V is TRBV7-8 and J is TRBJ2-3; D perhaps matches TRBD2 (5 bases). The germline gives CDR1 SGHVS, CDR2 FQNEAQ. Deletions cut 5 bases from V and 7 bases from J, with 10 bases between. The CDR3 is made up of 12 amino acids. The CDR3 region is CASSPDGNTQYF. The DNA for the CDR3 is TGTGCCAGCAGCCCTGACGGGAATACGCAGTATTTT.

The CDR3 region has the DNA TGTGCCAGCAGTACCATCCACAGGGTTCAAGCCTATGGCTACACCTTC. Protein sequence: CASSTIHRVQAYGYTF. The chain couples TRBV28 to TRBJ1-2; a weak D match, TRBD1 (6 bases). This CDR3 region has 16 residues. Trimming pared 5 bases from V and 4 bases from J, leaving 20 bases between. Germline V gene sequence: CDR1 MDHEN, CDR2 SYDVKM.

The CDR3 DNA reads as TGTGCCAGCAGCTTAATTGGCGGGCGGAGCGGGGGGGATGATGAGCAGTTCTTC. This encodes CASSLIGGRSGGDDEQFF. This chain links TRBV7-8 with TRBJ2-1; the match to TRBD2 covers 10 bases. Trimming removed 2 bases from V and 8 bases from J; junction bases left unmatched: 15. The length of the CDR3 is 18 residues. Germline CDR1 and CDR2: SGHVS and FQNEAQ.

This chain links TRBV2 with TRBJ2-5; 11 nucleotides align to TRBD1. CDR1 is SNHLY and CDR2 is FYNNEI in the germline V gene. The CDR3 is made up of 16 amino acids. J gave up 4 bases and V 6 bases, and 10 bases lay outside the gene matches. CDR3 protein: CASRNLGQGAIETQYF. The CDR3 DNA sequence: TGTGCCAGCAGAAATCTCGGACAGGGGGCTATAGAGACCCAGTACTTC.

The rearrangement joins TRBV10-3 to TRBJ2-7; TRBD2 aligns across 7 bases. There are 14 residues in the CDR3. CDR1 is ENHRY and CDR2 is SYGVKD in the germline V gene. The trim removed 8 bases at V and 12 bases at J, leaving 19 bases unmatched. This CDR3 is CAISGRTSLPRVYF. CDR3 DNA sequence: TGTGCCATCTCTGGCCGGACTAGTCTCCCGCGGGTGTACTTC.

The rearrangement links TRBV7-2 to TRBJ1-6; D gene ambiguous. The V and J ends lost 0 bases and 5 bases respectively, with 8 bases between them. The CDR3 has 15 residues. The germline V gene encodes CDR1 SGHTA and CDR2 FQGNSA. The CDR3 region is CASSLAPEDNSPLHF. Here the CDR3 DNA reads TGTGCCAGCAGCTTAGCCCCGGAGGATAATTCACCCCTCCACTTT.

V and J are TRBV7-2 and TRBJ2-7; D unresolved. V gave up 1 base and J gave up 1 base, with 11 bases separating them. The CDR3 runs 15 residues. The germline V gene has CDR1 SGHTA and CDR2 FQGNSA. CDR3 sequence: CASSLVHLASYEQYF. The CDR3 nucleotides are TGTGCCAGCAGCTTAGTACACTTAGCTTCCTACGAGCAGTACTTC. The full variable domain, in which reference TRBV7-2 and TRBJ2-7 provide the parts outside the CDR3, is GAGVSQSPSNKVTEKGKDVELRCDPISGHTALYWYRQSLGQGLEFLIYFQGNSAPDKSGLPSDRFSAERTGGSVSTLTIQRTQQEDSAVYLCASSLVHLASYEQYFGPGTRLTVT.

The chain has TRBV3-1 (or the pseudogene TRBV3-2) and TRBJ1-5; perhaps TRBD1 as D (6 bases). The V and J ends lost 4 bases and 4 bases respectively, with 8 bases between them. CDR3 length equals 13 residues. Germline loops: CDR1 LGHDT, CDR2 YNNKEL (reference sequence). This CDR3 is CASSPGANQPQHF. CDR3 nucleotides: TGTGCCAGCAGCCCAGGGGCAAATCAGCCCCAGCATTTT.

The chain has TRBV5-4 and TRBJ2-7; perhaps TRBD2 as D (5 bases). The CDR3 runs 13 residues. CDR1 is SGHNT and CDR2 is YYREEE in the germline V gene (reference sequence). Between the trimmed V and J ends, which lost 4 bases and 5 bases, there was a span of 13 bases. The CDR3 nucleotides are TGTGCCAGCAGCCAGACCGGGAACCACGAGCAGTACTTC. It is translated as CASSQTGNHEQYF.

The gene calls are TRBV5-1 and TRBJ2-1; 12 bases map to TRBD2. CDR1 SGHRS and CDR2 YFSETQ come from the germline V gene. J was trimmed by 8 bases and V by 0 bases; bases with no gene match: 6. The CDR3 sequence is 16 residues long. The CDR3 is CASSLASGGAGHEQFF. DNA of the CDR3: TGCGCCAGCAGCTTGGCTAGCGGGGGGGCCGGGCATGAGCAGTTCTTC.

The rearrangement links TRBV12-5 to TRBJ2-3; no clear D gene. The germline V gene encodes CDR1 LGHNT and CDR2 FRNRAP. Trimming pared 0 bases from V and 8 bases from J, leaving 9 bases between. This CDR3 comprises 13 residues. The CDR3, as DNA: TGTGCTAGTGGTTTGGTACTCTGGAGTACGCAGTATTTT. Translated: CASGLVLWSTQYF.

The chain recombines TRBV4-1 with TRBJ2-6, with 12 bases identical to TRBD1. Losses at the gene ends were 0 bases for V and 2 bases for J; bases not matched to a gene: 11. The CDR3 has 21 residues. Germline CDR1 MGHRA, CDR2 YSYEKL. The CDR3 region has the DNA TGCGCCAGCAGCCAAGATGTCTTCCCGGGACAGGGGGCGGCTGGGGCCAACGTCCTGACTTTC. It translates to CASSQDVFPGQGAAGANVLTF.

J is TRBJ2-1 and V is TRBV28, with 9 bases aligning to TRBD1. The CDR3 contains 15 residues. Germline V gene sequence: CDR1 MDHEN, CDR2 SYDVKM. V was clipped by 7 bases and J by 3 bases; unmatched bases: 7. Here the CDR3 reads CASKFLGQGYNEQFF. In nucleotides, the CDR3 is TGTGCCAGCAAATTTTTGGGACAGGGCTACAATGAGCAGTTCTTC.

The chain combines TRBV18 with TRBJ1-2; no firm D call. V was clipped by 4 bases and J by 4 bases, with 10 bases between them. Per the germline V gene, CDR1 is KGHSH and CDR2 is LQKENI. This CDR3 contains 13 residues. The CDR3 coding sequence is TGTGCCAGCTCACAGGGTTTTGGCTATGGCTACACCTTC. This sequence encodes CASSQGFGYGYTF.

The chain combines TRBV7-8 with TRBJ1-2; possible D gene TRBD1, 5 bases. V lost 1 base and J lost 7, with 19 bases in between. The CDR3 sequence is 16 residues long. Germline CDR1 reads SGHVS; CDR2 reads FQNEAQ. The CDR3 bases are TGTGCCAGCAGCTTAGTTCAGGCAGGGCTCTTTCCTGGCTACACCTTC. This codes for CASSLVQAGLFPGYTF.

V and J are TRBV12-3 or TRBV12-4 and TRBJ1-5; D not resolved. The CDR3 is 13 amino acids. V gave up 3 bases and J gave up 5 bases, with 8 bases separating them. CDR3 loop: CASSFVFDQPQHF. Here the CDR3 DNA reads TGTGCCAGCAGTTTCGTATTCGATCAGCCCCAGCATTTT.

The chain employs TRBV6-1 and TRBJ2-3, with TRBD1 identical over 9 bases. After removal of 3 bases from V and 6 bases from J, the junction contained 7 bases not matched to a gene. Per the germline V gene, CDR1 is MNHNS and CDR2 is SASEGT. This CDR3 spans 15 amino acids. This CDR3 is CASSEAQGAADTQYF. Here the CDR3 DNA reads TGTGCCAGCAGTGAGGCACAGGGGGCAGCGGATACGCAGTATTTT.

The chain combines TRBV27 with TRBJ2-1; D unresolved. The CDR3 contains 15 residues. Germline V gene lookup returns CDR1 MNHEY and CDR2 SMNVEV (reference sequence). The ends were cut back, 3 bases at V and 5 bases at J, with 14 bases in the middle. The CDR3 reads CASSFVGLVNNEQFF. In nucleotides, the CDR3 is TGTGCCAGCAGTTTCGTGGGTCTGGTAAACAATGAGCAGTTCTTC.